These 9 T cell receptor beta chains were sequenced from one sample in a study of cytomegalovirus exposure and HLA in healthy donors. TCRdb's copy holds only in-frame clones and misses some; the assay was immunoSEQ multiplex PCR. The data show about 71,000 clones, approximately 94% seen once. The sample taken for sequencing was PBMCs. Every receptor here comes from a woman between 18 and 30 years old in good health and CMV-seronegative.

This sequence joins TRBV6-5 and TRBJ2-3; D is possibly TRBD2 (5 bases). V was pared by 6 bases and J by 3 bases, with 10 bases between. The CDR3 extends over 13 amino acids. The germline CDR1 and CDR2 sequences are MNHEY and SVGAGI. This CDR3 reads CASRKAVTDTQYF. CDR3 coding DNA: TGTGCCAGCAGGAAAGCGGTGACAGATACGCAGTATTTT.

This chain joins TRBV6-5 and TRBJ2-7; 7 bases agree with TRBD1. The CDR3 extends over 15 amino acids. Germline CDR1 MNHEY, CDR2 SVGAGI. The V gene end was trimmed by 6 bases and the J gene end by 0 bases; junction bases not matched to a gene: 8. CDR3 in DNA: TGTGCCAGCAGCCCAGCCGACAGGGTCTCCTACGAGCAGTACTTC. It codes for CASSPADRVSYEQYF.

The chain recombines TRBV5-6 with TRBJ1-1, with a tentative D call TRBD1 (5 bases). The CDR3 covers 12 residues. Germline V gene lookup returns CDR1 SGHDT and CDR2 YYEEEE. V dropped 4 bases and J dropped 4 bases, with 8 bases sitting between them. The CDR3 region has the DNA TGTGCCAGCAGCCGGGGGGGCACTGAAGCTTTCTTT. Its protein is CASSRGGTEAFF.

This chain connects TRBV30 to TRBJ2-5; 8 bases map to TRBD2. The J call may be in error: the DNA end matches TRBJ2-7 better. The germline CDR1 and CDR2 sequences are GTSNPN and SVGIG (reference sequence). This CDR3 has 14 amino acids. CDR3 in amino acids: CAGTPAGASYEQYF. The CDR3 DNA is TGTGCCGGAACCCCAGCGGGAGCCTCCTACGAGCAGTACTTC.

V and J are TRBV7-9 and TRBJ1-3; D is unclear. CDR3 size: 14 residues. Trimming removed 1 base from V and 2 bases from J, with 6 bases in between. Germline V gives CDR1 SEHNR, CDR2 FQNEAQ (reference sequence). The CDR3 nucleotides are TGTGCCAGCAGCTTAGGTACTGCTGGAAACACCATATATTTT. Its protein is CASSLGTAGNTIYF.

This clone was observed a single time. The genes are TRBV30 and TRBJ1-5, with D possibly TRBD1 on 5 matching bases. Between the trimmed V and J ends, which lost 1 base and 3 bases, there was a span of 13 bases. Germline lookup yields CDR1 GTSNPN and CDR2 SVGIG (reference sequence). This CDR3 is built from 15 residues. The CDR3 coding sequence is TGTGCCTGGAGTGCTCCGACAGAGCACAATCAGCCCCAGCATTTT. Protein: CAWSAPTEHNQPQHF.

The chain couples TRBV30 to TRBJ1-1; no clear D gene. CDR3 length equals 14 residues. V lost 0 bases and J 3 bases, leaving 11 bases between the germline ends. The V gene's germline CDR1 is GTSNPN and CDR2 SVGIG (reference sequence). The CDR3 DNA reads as TGTGCCTGGAGTGTTTGGGGAGAAGACACTGAAGCTTTCTTT. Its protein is CAWSVWGEDTEAFF.

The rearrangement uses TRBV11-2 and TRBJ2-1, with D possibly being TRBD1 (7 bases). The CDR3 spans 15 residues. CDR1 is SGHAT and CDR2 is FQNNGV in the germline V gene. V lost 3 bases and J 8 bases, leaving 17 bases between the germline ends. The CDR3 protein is CASSLEGASGDEQFF. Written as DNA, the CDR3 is TGTGCCAGCAGCTTGGAGGGGGCATCTGGTGATGAGCAGTTCTTC.

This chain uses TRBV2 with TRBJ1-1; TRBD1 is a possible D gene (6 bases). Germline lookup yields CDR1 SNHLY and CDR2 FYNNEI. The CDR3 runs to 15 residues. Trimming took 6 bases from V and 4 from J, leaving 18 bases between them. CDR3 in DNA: TGTGCCAGCAGGGAAAGAACAGGGATGGGCACTGAAGCTTTCTTT. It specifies CASRERTGMGTEAFF.